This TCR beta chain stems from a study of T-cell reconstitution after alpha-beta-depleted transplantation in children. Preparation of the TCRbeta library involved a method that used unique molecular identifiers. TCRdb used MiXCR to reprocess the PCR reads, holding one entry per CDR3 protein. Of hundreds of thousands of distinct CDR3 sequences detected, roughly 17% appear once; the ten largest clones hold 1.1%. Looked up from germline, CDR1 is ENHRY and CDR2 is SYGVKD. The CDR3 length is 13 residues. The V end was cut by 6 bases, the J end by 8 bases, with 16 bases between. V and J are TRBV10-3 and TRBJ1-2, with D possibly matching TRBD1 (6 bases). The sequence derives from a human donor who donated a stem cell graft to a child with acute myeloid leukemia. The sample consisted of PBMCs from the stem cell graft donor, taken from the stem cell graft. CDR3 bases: TGTGCCATCAGGGAGGACAGAGAGTTAGGCTACACCTTC. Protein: CAIREDRELGYTF.